This paragraph reports one T cell receptor (beta chain). Its antigen is unknown. The data originate from a study of shared clonotypes between healthy human individuals. CDR3 length: 16 amino acids. V was clipped by 3 bases and J by 4 bases, with 18 bases between them. The germline V gene has CDR1 SNHLY and CDR2 FYNNEI. Broader study findings: Naive subsets tended to show greater estimated richness than memory subsets. Tissues were not sampled, only blood, and their repertoires likely differ. The sharing of approximately 5.1% of naive CD4 clonotypes was seen across a few donors.

Naive CD8 populations comprised CD45RO-negative cells positively selected for CCR7, excluding terminally differentiated effector memory CD45RA+ cells. Method: immunoSEQ multiplex PCR; TCRdb's copy keeps in-frame clones and lacks some. Of hundreds of thousands of clones in the sample, around 96% were seen once. The source is a woman under 40 in good health. The sequenced sample consisted of naive CD8+ T cells sorted from blood. The rearrangement links TRBV2 to TRBJ1-1, with D possibly matching TRBD1 (5 bases). CDR3 protein: CASSDALGGGGTEAFF. Here the CDR3 DNA reads TGTGCCAGCAGTGACGCGCTGGGGGGTGGGGGCACTGAAGCTTTCTTT. Looking up the rest from reference TRBV2 and TRBJ1-1 gives the full variable domain: EPEVTQTPSHQVTQMGQEVILRCVPISNHLYFYWYRQILGQKVEFLVSFYNNEISEKSEIFDDQFSVERPDGSNFTLKIRSTKLEDSAMYFCASSDALGGGGTEAFFGQGTRLTVV.